This T cell receptor (beta chain) was captured in a study of blood T cell repertoires in COVID-19. Study summary: Whether acute or convalescent, the COVID-19 samples came from the United States, Italy and Spain. Sources were T cells, B-cell-depleted T cells, or PBMCs; the material itself was cDNA or gDNA.

The CDR3 loop spans 14 amino acids. CDR1 and CDR2 from the germline V gene are SNHLY and FYNNEI. V shed 5 bases and J shed 0 bases, with 11 bases lying between them. In the original processing: Quantification of nucleated cells was approximated via reference gene primer amplification. TCRdb keeps only in-frame clones here, not all; method: immunoSEQ multiplex PCR. The V and J calls and clone size are taken from that table; D and trimming were inferred from the DNA. The table shows 65,000 to 95,000 clones, with approximately 92% occurring only once. The rearrangement links TRBV2 to TRBJ2-7; no definite D call. The TCR originated in a man of 80 years or more with acute or convalescent COVID-19. Sequencing was performed on peripheral blood. CDR3 sequence reads: CASSRSPISYEQYF. Written as DNA, the CDR3 is TGTGCCAGCAGTCGGAGCCCGATCTCCTACGAGCAGTACTTC.